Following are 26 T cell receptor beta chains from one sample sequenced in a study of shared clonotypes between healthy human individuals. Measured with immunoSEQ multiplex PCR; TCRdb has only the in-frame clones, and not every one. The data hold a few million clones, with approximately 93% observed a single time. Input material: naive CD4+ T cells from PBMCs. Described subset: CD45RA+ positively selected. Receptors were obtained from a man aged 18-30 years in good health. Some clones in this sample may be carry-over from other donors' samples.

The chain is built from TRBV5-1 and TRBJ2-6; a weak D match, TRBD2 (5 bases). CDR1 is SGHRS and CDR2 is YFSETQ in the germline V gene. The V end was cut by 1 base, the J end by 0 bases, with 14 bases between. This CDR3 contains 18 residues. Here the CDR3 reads CASSLWASQASGANVLTF. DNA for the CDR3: TGCGCCAGCAGCTTGTGGGCTAGCCAAGCCTCTGGGGCCAACGTCCTGACTTTC.

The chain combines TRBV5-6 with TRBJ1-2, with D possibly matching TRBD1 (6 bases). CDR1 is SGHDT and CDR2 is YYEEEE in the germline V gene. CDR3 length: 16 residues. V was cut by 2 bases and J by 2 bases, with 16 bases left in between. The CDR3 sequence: CASSLGTQGWNYGYTF. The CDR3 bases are TGTGCCAGCAGCTTAGGGACACAGGGCTGGAACTATGGCTACACCTTC.

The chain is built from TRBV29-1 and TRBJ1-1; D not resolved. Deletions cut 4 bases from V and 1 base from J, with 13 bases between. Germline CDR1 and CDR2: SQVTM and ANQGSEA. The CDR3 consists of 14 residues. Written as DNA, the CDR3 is TGCAGCGTTGCGTTGAGGGTCGGGAACACTGAAGCTTTCTTT. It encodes CSVALRVGNTEAFF.

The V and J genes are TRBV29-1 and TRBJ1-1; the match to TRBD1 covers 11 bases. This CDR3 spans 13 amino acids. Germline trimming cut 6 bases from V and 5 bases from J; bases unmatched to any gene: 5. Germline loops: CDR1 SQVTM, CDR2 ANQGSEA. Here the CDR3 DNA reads TGCAGCGTGGGACAGGGGGGTGAGACTGAAGCTTTCTTT. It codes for CSVGQGGETEAFF.

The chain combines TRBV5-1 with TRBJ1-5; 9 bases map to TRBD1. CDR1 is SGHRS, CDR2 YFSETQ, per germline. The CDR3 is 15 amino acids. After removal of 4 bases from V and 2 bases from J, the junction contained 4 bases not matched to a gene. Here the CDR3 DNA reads TGCGCCAGCAGCCCGGGGGACAGGGGCAATCAGCCCCAGCATTTT. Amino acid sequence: CASSPGDRGNQPQHF.

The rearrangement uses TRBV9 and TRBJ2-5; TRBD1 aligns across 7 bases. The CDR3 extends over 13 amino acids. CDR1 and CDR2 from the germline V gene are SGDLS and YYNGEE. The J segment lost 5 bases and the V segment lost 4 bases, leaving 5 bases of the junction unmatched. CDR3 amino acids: CASSSRGSETQYF. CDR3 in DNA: TGTGCCAGCAGCTCCAGGGGGTCCGAGACCCAGTACTTC.

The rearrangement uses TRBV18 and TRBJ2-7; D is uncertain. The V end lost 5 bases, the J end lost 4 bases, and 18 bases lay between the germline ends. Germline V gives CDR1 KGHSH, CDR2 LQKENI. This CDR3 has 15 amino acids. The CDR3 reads CASSAPSAGTYEQYF. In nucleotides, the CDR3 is TGTGCCAGCTCAGCGCCGTCGGCAGGCACGTACGAGCAGTACTTC.

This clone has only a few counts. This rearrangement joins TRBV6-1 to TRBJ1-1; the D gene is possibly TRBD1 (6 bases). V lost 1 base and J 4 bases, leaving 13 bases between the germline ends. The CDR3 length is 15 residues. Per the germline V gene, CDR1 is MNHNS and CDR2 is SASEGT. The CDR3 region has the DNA TGTGCCAGCAGTGAAGTGGCCGGAGGGGGCACTGAAGCTTTCTTT. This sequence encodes CASSEVAGGGTEAFF.

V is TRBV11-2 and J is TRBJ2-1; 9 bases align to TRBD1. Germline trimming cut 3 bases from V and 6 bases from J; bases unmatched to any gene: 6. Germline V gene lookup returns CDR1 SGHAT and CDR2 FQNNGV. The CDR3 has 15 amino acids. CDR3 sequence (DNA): TGTGCCAGCAGCTTGACGACAGGGGGGAGCAATGAGCAGTTCTTC. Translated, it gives CASSLTTGGSNEQFF.

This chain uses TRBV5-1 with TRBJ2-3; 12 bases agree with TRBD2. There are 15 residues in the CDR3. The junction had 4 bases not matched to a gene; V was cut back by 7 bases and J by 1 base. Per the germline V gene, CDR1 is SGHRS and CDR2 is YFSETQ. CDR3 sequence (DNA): TGCGCCAGCGCCGGGACTAGCGGGCGCACAGATACGCAGTATTTT. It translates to CASAGTSGRTDTQYF.

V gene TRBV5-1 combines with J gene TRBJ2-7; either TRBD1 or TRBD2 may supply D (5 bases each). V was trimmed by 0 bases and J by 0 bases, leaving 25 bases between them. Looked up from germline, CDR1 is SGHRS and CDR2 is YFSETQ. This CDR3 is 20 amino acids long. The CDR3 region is CASSLVFRVREGDFSYEQYF. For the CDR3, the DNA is TGCGCCAGCAGCTTGGTTTTCCGTGTCCGGGAAGGGGATTTCTCCTACGAGCAGTACTTC.

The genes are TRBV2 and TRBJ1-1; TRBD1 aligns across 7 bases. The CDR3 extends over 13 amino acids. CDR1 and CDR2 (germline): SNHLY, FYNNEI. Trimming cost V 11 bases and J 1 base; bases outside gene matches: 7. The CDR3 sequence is CASHRGPNTEAFF. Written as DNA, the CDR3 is TGTGCCTCCCATAGGGGGCCGAACACTGAAGCTTTCTTT.

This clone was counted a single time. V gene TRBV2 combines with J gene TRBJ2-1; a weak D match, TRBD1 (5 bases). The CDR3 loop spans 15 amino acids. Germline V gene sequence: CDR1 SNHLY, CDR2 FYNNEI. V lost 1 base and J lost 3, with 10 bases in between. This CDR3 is CASSEEGPIYNEQFF. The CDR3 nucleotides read TGTGCCAGCAGTGAAGAGGGGCCCATCTACAATGAGCAGTTCTTC.

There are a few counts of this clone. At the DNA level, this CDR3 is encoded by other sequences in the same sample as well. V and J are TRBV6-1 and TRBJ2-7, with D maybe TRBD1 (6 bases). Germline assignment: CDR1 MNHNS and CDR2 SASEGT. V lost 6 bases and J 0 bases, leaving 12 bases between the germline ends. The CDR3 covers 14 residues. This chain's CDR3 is CASRGTGTSYEQYF. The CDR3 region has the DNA TGTGCCAGCAGAGGAACAGGGACCTCCTACGAGCAGTACTTC.

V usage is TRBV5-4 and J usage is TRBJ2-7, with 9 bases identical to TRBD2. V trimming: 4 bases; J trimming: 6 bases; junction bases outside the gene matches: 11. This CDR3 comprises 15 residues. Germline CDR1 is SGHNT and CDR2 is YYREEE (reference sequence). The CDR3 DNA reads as TGTGCCAGCAGCCCCGGGCGGGGGGGGCCTCTCGAGCAGTACTTC. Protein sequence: CASSPGRGGPLEQYF.

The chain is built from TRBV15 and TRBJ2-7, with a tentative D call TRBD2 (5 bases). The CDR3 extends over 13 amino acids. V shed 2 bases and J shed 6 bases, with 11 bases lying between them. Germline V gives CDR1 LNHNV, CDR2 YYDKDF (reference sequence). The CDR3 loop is CATSRPDSIEQYF. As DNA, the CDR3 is TGTGCCACCAGCAGACCGGACTCCATCGAGCAGTACTTC.

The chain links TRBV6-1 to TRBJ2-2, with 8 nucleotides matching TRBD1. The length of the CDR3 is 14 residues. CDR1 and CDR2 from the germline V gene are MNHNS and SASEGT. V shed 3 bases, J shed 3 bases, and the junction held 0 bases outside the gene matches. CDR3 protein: CASSETGDTGELFF. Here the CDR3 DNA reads TGTGCCAGCAGTGAGACAGGGGACACCGGGGAGCTGTTTTTT.

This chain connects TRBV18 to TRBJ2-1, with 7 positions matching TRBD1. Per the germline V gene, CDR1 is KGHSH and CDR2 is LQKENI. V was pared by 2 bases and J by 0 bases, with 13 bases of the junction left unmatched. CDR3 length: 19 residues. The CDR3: CASSPRAGQAVRSYNEQFF. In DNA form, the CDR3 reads TGTGCCAGCTCACCAAGAGCTGGACAGGCCGTGCGCTCCTACAATGAGCAGTTCTTC.

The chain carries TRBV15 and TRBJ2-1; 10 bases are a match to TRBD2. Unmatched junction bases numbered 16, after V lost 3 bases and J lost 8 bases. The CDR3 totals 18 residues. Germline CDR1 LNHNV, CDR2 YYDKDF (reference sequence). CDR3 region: CATSRGITSGVRIDEQFF. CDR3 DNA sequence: TGTGCCACCAGCAGGGGTATTACTAGCGGGGTGAGGATCGATGAGCAGTTCTTC.

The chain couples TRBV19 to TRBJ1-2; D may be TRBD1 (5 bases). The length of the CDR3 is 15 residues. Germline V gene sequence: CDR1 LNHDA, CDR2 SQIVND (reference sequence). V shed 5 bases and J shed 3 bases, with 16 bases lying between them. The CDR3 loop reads CASSGGTGRDYGYTF. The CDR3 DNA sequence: TGTGCCAGTAGTGGGGGGACTGGGAGAGACTATGGCTACACCTTC.

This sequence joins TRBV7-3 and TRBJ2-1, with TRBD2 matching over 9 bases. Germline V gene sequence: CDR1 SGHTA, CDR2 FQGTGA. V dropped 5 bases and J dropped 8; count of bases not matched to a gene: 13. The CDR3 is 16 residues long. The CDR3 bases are TGTGCCAGCAGCCTCACTTCGGCGGGAGGGTCCCATGAGCAGTTCTTC. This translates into CASSLTSAGGSHEQFF.

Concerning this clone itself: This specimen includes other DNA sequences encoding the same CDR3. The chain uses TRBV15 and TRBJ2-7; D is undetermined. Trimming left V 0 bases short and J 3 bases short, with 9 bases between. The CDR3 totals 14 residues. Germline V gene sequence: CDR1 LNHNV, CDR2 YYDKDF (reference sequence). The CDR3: CATSRDLASYEQYF. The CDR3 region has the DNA TGTGCCACCAGCAGAGATCTGGCCAGCTACGAGCAGTACTTC. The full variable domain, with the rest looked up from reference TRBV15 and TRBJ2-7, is DAMVIQNPRYQVTQFGKPVTLSCSQTLNHNVMYWYQQKSSQAPKLLFHYYDKDFNNEADTPDNFQSRRPNTSFCFLDIRSPGLGDTAMYLCATSRDLASYEQYFGPGTRLTVT.

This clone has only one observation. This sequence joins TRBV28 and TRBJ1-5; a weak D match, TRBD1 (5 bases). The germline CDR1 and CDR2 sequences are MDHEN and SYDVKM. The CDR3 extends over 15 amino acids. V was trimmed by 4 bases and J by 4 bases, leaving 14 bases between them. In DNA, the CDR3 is TGTGCCAGCAGTTCCCCCGGGACGGCTAATCAGCCCCAGCATTTT. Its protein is CASSSPGTANQPQHF.

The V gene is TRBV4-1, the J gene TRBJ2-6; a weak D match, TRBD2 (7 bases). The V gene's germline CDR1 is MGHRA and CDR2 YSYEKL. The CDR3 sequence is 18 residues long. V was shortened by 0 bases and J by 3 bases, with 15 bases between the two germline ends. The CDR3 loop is CASSQDTRGARGANVLTF. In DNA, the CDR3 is TGCGCCAGCAGCCAAGATACCCGGGGGGCGCGTGGGGCCAACGTCCTGACTTTC.

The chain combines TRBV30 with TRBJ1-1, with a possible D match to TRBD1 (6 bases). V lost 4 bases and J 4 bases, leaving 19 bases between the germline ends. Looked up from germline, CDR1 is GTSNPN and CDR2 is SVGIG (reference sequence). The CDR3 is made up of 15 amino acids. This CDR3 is CAWTHGGGPVTEAFF. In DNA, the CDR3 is TGTGCCTGGACCCACGGTGGGGGGCCCGTCACTGAAGCTTTCTTT. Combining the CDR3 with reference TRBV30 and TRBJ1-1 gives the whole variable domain SQTIHQWPATLVQPVGSPLSLECTVEGTSNPNLYWYRQAAGRGLQLLFYSVGIGQISSEVPQNLSASRPQDRQFILSSKKLLLSDSGFYLCAWTHGGGPVTEAFFGQGTRLTVV.

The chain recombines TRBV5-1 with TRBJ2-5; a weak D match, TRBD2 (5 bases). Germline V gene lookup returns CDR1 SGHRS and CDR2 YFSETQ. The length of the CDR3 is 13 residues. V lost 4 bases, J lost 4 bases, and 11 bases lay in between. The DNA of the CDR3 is TGCGCCAGCAGCCCGGGATATGGAGAGACCCAGTACTTC. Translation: CASSPGYGETQYF.